This T cell receptor beta chain was captured by sequencing in a study of CD8+CD57+ T cells in acquired aplastic anemia. Investigators profiled TCR beta VDJ and CDR3 from genomic DNA template. TCRdb redid the calling of the reads with MiXCR, one entry per CDR3 protein. The sample has some 120,000 distinct CDR3 sequences, about 46% seen once; the top ten hold about 2.5%. The CDR3 is 15 amino acids. The V and J ends lost 0 bases and 4 bases respectively, with 12 bases between them. Germline V gene sequence: CDR1 SGHTA, CDR2 FQGNSA. Sequenced input: sorted CD4+, CD8+, or CD8+CD57+ T cells (not recorded which) from PBMCs. The chain couples TRBV7-2 to TRBJ1-2, with D possibly TRBD1 on 6 matching bases. The sequence was collected from a human donor in good health, serving as a control. CDR3 protein: CASSLAAGEGYGYTF. As DNA, the CDR3 is TGTGCCAGCAGCTTAGCGGCAGGGGAGGGCTATGGCTACACCTTC.